Listed below are T cell receptor beta chains from one sample, sequenced in a study of shared clonotypes between healthy human individuals. Method: immunoSEQ multiplex PCR; TCRdb's copy keeps in-frame clones and lacks some. Here the sample spans fewer than 1 million clones, 96% being singletons. The sequenced sample was naive CD8+ T cells sorted from blood. The receptors were gathered from a man aged 25-45 years in good health. Both conserved end residues are part of each CDR3. The D gene is left open where the match is weak. Only part of the rows carry a size: once, few, many, or a class if the clone is expanded.

v_gene	j_gene	abundance	d_gene	CDR3aa	CDR3nt
TRBV9	TRBJ2-3	.	TRBD2	CASSAETTSGSLTDTQYF	TGTGCCAGCAGCGCCGAGACCACTAGCGGGAGCCTGACAGATACGCAGTATTTT
TRBV11-2	TRBJ2-2	.	.	CASSPHPGELFF	TGTGCCAGCAGCCCCCATCCCGGGGAGCTGTTTTTT
TRBV5-4	TRBJ2-1	.	.	CASSFGLGEQFF	TGTGCCAGCAGCTTCGGACTGGGAGAGCAGTTCTTC
TRBV4-1	TRBJ2-3	.	TRBD2	CASSYPGLAGRTDTQYF	TGCGCCAGCAGCTACCCCGGACTAGCGGGAAGGACAGATACGCAGTATTTT
TRBV5-4	TRBJ2-5	.	.	CASSLNLGTQRETQYF	TGTGCCAGCAGCTTGAATCTGGGGACTCAGCGGGAGACCCAGTACTTC
TRBV7-9	TRBJ2-5	.	.	CASSFPGGGETQYF	TGTGCCAGCAGCTTCCCCGGGGGTGGAGAGACCCAGTACTTC
TRBV28	TRBJ1-5	once	TRBD1	CASSLTLQGHQPQHF	TGTGCCAGCAGTTTAACCCTACAGGGGCATCAGCCCCAGCATTTT
TRBV7-9	TRBJ2-7	.	.	CASSFATDVSYEQYF	TGTGCCAGCAGCTTTGCGACGGACGTTTCCTACGAGCAGTACTTC
TRBV2	TRBJ1-1	.	.	CASSELSAGSVTEAFF	TGTGCCAGCAGTGAATTGAGCGCGGGCTCGGTCACTGAAGCTTTCTTT
TRBV27	TRBJ2-7	.	TRBD1	CASSLQGANEQYF	TGTGCCAGCAGTTTACAGGGGGCCAACGAGCAGTACTTC
TRBV27	TRBJ2-7	.	.	CASSQTDSSYEQYF	TGTGCCAGCAGCCAGACAGATAGCTCCTACGAGCAGTACTTC
TRBV27	TRBJ2-3	.	TRBD2	CASSLSVEFTSGVRDTQYF	TGTGCCAGCAGTTTATCGGTTGAGTTTACTAGCGGGGTAAGAGATACGCAGTATTTT
TRBV27	TRBJ1-1	.	.	CASSFVGGTEAFF	TGTGCCAGCAGTTTCGTCGGGGGGACTGAAGCTTTCTTT